This T cell receptor (beta chain) was retrieved from a study of blood T cell repertoires in COVID-19. Across the whole study: The United States, Italy and Spain were the sources of the acute and convalescent COVID-19 samples. Sample material is recorded as cDNA or gDNA derived from T cells, B-cell-depleted T cells, or PBMCs.

There are 15 residues in the CDR3. Germline CDR1 and CDR2: ENHRY and SYGVKD. The ends were cut back, 2 bases at V and 2 bases at J, with 13 bases in the middle. Original processing methods: Estimated nucleated cell counts came from reference gene primer amplification. Clones were sequenced by immunoSEQ multiplex PCR, and TCRdb holds only the in-frame ones, with some missing. From that table come the V and J calls and clone size; the DNA was used to work out D and trimming. The table has roughly 75,000 clones, around 80% seen once. The receptor was isolated from a man in his fifties or sixties with COVID-19, enrolled during active disease. The sample consisted of peripheral blood. The chain employs TRBV10-3 and TRBJ2-7, with D possibly TRBD2 on 5 matching bases. The CDR3 loop reads CAISEVGSGAYEQYF. In nucleotides, the CDR3 is TGTGCCATCAGTGAGGTGGGCAGCGGTGCCTACGAGCAGTACTTC.